The T cell receptor beta chain under discussion was sequenced for a study of blood T cell repertoires in COVID-19. From germline, CDR1 is SGHNT and CDR2 YENEEA. V lost 6 bases and J lost 7; bases outside the gene matches: 6. This CDR3 has 13 amino acids. Repertoires were generated with immunoSEQ multiplex PCR, while TCRdb's copy carries only in-frame clones and drops some. This table holds about 83,000 clones, more than 85% found once. The chain uses TRBV11-3 and TRBJ1-5; 7 positions match TRBD1. Input material: peripheral blood. This receptor was identified in a man older than 75 with active or convalescent COVID-19. CDR3: CASSMTGPQPQHF. DNA for the CDR3: TGTGCCAGCAGTATGACAGGGCCCCAGCCCCAGCATTTT.